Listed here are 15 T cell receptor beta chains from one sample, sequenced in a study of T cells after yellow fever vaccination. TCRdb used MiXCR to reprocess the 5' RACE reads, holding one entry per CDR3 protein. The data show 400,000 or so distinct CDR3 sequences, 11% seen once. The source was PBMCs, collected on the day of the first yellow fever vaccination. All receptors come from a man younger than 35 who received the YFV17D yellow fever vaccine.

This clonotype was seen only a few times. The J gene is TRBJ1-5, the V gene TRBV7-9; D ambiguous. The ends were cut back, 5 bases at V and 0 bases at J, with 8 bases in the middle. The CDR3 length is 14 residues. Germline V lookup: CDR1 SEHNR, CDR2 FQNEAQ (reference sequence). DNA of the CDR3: TGTGCCAGCAGCGGGCCGAATAGCAATCAGCCCCAGCATTTT. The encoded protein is CASSGPNSNQPQHF.

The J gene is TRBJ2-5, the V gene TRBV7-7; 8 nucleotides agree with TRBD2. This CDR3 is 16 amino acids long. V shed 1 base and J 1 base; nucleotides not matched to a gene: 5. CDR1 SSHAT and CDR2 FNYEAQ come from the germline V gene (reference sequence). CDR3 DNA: TGTGCCAGCAGCTTAGGGGTCACTAGCGGCCAAGAGACCCAGTACTTC. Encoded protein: CASSLGVTSGQETQYF.

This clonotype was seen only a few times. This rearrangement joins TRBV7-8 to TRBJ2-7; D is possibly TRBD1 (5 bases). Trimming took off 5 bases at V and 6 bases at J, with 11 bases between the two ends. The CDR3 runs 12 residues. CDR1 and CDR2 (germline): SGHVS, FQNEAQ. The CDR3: CASSIDRGEQYF. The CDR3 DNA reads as TGTGCCAGCAGCATAGACAGAGGCGAGCAGTACTTC.

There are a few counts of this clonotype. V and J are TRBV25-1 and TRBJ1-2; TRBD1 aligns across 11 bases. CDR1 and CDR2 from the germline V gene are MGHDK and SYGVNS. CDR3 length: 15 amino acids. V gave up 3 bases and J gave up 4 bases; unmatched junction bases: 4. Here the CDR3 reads CASSDGQGAGYGYTF. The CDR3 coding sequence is TGTGCCAGCAGTGATGGACAGGGGGCGGGCTATGGCTACACCTTC.

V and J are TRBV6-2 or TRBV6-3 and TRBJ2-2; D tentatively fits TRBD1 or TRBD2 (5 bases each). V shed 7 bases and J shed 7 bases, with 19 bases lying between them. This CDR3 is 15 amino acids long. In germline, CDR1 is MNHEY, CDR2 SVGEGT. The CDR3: CASKVLGALGGELFF. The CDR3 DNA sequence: TGTGCCAGCAAGGTTCTCGGGGCTCTTGGCGGGGAGCTGTTTTTT.

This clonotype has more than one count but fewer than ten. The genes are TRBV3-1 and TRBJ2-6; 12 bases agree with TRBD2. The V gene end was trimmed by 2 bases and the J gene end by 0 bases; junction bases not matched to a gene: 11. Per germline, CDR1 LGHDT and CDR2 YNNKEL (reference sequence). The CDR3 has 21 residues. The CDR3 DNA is TGTGCCAGCAGCCAAAACCGGTGGGGACTAGCGGGCCGCTCTGGGGCCAACGTCCTGACTTTC. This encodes CASSQNRWGLAGRSGANVLTF.

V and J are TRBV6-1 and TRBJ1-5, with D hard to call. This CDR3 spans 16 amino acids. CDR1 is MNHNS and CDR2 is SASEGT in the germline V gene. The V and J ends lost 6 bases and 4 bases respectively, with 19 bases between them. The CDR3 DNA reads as TGTGCCAGCAGCGCGATAGGGATGGCCCTGAATCAGCCCCAGCATTTT. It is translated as CASSAIGMALNQPQHF.

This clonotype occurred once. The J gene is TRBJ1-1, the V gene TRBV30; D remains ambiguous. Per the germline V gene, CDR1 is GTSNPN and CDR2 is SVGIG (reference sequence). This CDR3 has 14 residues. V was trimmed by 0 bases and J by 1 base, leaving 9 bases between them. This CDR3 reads CAWSVGNENTEAFF. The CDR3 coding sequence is TGTGCCTGGAGTGTCGGAAACGAGAACACTGAAGCTTTCTTT.

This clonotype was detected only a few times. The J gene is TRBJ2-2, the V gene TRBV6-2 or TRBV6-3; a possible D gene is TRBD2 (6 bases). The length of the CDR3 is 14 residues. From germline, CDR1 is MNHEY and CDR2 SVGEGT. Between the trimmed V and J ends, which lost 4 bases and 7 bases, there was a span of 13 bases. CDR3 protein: CASSLGTPHGELFF. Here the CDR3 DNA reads TGTGCCAGCAGTTTGGGGACTCCTCACGGGGAGCTGTTTTTT.

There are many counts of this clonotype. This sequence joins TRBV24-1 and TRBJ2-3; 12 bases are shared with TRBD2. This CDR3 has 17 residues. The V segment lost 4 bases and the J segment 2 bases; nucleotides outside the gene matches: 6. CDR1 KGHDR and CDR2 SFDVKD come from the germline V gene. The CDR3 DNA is TGTGCCACCAGTGACCCGTCTAGCGGGGGGGACACAGATACGCAGTATTTT. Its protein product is CATSDPSSGGDTDTQYF.

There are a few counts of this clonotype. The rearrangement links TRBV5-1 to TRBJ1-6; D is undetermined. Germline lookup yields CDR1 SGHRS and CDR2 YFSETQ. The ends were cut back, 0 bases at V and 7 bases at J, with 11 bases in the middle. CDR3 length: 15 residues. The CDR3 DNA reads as TGCGCCAGCAGCTTGGCCACAGCAGCGAATTCACCCCTCCACTTT. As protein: CASSLATAANSPLHF.

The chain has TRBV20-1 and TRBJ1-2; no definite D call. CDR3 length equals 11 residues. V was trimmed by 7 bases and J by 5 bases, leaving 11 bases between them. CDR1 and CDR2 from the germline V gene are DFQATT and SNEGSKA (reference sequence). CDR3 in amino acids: CSGVLNYGYTF. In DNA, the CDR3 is TGCAGTGGGGTACTTAATTATGGCTACACCTTC.

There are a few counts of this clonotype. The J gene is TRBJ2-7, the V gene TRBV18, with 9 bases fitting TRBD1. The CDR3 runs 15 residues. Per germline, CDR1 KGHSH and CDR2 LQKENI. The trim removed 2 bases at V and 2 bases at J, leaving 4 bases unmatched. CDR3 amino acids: CASSPGQGIAYEQYV. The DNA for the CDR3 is TGTGCCAGCTCACCAGGACAGGGGATCGCCTACGAGCAGTACGTC.

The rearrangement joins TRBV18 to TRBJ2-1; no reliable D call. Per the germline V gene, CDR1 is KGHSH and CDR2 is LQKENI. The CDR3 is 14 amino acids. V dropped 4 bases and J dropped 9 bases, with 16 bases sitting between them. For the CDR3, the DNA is TGTGCCAGCTCACGCGGTGACCGGGTAACTGAGCAGTTCTTC. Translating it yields CASSRGDRVTEQFF.

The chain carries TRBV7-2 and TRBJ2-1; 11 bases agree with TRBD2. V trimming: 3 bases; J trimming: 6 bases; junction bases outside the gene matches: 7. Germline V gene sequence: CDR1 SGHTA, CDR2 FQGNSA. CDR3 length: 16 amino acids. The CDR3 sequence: CASSFEGTSGSNEQFF. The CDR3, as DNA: TGTGCCAGCAGCTTCGAGGGGACTAGCGGAAGCAATGAGCAGTTCTTC.